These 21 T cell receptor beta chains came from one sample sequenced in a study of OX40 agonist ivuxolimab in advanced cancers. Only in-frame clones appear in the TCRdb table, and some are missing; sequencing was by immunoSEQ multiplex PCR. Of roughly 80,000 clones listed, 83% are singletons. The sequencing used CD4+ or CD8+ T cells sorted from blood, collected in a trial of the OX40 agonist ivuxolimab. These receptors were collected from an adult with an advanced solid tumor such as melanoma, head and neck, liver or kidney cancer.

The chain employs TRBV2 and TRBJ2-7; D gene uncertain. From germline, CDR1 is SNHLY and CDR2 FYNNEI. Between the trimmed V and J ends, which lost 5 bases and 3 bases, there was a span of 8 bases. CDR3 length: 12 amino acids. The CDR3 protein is CASSSNNYEQYF. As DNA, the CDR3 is TGTGCCAGCAGTAGCAACAACTACGAGCAGTACTTC.

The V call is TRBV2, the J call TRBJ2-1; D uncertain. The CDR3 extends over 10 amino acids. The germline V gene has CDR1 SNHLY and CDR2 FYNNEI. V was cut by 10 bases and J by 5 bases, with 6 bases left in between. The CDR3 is CATANNEQFF. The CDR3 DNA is TGTGCCACCGCGAACAATGAGCAGTTCTTC. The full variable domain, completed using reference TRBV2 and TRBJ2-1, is EPEVTQTPSHQVTQMGQEVILRCVPISNHLYFYWYRQILGQKVEFLVSFYNNEISEKSEIFDDQFSVERPDGSNFTLKIRSTKLEDSAMYFCATANNEQFFGPGTRLTVL.

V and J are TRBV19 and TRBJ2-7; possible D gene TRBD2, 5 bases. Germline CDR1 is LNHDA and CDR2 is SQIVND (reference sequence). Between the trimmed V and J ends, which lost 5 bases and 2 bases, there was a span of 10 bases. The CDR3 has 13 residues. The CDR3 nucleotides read TGTGCCAGTAGTCGCGGACTGACCTACGAGCAGTACTTC. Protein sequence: CASSRGLTYEQYF.

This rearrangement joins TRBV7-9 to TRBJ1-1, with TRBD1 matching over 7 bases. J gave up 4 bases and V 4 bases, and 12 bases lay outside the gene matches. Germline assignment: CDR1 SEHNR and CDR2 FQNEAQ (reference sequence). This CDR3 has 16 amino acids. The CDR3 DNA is TGTGCCAGCAGCTCGGATAAGACAGGGTCGAGCACTGAAGCTTTCTTT. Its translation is CASSSDKTGSSTEAFF.

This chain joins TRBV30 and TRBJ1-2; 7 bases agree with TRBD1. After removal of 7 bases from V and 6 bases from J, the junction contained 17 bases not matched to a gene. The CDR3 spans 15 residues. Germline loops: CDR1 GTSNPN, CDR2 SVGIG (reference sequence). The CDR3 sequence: CASALGTDLNNGYTF. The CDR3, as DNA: TGTGCCTCCGCCTTGGGGACAGACCTCAACAATGGCTACACCTTC.

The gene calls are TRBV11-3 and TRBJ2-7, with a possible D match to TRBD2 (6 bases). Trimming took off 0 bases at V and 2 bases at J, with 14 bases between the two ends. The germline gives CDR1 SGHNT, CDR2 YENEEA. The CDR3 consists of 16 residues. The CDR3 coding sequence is TGTGCCAGCAGCTTAGAGCTGACTAGAGGTACCTACGAGCAGTACTTC. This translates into CASSLELTRGTYEQYF.

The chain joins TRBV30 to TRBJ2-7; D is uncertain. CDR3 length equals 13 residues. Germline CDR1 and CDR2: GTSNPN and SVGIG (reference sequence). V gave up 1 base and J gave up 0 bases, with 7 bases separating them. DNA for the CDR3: TGTGCCTGGAGTGCGAAGGGCTCCTACGAGCAGTACTTC. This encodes CAWSAKGSYEQYF.

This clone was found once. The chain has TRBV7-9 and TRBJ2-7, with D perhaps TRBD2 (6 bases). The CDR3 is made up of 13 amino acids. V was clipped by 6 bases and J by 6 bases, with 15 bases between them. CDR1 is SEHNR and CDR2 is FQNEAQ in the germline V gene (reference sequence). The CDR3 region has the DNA TGTGCCAGCAGGCCAGAGTGGGGAGGCGAGCAGTACTTC. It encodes CASRPEWGGEQYF.

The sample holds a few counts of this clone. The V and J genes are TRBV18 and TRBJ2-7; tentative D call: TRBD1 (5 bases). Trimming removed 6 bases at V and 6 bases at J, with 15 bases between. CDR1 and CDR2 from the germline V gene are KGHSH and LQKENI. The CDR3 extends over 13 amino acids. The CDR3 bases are TGTGCCAGCTCCCCCGGCACCCAGGGCGAGCAGTACTTC. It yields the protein CASSPGTQGEQYF.

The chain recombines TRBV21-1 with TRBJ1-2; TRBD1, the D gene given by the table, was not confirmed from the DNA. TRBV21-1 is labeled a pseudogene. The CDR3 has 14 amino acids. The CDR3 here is CASSSPSQVRGYTF. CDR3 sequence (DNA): TGTGCCAGCAGCTCACCCTCACAGGTGCGTGGCTACACCTTC.

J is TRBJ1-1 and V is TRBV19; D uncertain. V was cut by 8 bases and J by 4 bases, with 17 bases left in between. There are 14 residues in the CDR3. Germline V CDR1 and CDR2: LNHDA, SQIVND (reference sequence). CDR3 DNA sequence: TGTGCCAGTGGCCCCGGAGCGACCCCCACTGAAGCTTTCTTT. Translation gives CASGPGATPTEAFF.

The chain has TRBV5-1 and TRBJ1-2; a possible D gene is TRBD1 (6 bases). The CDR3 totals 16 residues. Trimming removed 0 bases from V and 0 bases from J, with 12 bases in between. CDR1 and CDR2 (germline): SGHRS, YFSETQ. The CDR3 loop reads CASSLEGGHTNYGYTF. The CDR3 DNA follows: TGCGCCAGCAGCTTGGAGGGGGGACATACTAACTATGGCTACACCTTC.

The chain's CDR3 is CASSPGTGDEQYF. CDR3 nucleotide sequence: TGTGCCAGTAGCCCCGGGACAGGGGACGAGCAGTACTTC. The J gene is TRBJ2-7, the V gene TRBV19; TRBD1 matches at 10 bases. The CDR3 spans 13 residues. V lost 6 bases, J lost 5 bases, and 4 bases stayed unmatched. CDR1 and CDR2 (germline): LNHDA, SQIVND (reference sequence).

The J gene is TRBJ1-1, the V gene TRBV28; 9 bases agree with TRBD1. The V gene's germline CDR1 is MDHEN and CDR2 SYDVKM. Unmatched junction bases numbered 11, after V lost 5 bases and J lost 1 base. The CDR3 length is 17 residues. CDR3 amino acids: CASSRTGAGGPNTEAFF. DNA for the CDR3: TGTGCCAGCAGTCGGACAGGGGCGGGCGGACCGAACACTGAAGCTTTCTTT.

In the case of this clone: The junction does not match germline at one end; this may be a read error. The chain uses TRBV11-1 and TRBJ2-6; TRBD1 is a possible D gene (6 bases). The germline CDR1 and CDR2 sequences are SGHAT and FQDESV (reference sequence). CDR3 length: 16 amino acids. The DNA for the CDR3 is TGTGCCAGCAGCTTAGACCACAGGGCTGGGGCCAACGTCCTGATTTTC. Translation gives CASSLDHRAGANVLIF.

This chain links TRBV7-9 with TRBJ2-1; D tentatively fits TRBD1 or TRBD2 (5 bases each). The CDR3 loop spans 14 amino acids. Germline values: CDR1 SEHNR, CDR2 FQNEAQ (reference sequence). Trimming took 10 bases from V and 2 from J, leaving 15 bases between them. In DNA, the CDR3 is TGTGCCACCCCGGGGCCAGGGACCTACAATGAGCAGTTCTTC. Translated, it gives CATPGPGTYNEQFF.

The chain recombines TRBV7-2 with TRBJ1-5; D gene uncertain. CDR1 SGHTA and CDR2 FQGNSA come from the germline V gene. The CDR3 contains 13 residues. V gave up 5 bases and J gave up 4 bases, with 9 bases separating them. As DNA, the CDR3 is TGTGCCAGCAGCCCCCAAGGGAATCAGCCCCAGCATTTT. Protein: CASSPQGNQPQHF.

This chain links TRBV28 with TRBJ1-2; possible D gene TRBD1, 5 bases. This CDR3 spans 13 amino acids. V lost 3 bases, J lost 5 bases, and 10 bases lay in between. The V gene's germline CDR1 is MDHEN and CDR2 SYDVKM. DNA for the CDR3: TGTGCCAGCAGTTTGGGTGGGGGGTATGGCTACACCTTC. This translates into CASSLGGGYGYTF.

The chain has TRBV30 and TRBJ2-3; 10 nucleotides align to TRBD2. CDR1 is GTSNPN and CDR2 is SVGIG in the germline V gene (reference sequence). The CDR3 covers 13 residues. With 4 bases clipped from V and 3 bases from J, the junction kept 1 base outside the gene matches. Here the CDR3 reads CAWTSGGTDTQYF. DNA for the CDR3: TGTGCCTGGACTAGCGGGGGTACAGATACGCAGTATTTT.

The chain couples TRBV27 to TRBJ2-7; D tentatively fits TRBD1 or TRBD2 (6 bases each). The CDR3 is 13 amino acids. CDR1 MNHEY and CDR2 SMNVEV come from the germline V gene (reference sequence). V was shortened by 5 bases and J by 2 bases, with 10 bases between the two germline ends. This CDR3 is CASSNGGPYEQYF. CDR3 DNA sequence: TGTGCCAGCAGTAACGGGGGCCCCTACGAGCAGTACTTC.

CDR3 sequence: CASRTGQGVHEQYF. For the CDR3, the DNA is TGTGCCAGCAGAACGGGACAGGGAGTCCACGAGCAGTACTTC. The V call is TRBV28, the J call TRBJ2-7; 9 bases are shared with TRBD1. The CDR3 spans 14 residues. Germline trimming cut 6 bases from V and 5 bases from J; bases unmatched to any gene: 8. CDR1 and CDR2 (germline): MDHEN, SYDVKM.